Listed below are T cell receptor beta chains from one sample, sequenced in a study of T cells after somatic rescue of genetic block. Profiling relied on immunoSEQ multiplex PCR, and the TCRdb table lists in-frame clones only, not all of them. The sample holds 110,000 or so clones, just over 90% seen once. Material: peripheral blood mononuclear cells (PBMCs). The receptors were sampled from a woman between 18 and 29 years old. Both conserved end residues are part of each CDR3. The order of the fields is J gene, D gene, V gene, clone size, CDR3 protein, CDR3 DNA. D genes are given only for firm matches. Not all rows give a size; the values are once, few, many and, for expanded clones, a class.

TRBJ1-5	.	TRBV27	.	CASGRAADNQPQHF	TGTGCCAGCGGACGGGCAGCTGATAATCAGCCCCAGCATTTT
TRBJ2-3	TRBD1	TRBV2	.	CASSDGTGSGDTQYF	TGTGCCAGCAGTGATGGGACAGGTTCGGGAGATACGCAGTATTTT
TRBJ2-1	.	TRBV27	.	CASSLYRVSANEQFF	TGTGCCAGCAGTTTATACAGGGTGAGCGCAAATGAGCAGTTCTTC
TRBJ2-7	.	TRBV5-1	.	CASSLGGSEQYF	TGCGCCAGCAGCTTAGGAGGTTCCGAGCAGTACTTC
TRBJ1-3	.	TRBV4-2	once	CASSQDSGPRSGNTIYF	TGTGCCAGCAGCCAAGATTCTGGCCCTCGGTCGGGAAACACCATATATTTT
TRBJ1-1	.	TRBV5-1	few	CASRGTLNTEAFF	TGCGCCAGCAGGGGGACACTCAACACTGAAGCTTTCTTT
TRBJ2-5	.	TRBV11-2	.	CAGSSRDWGTQYF	TGTGCCGGCAGCTCACGGGATTGGGGGACCCAGTACTTC
TRBJ2-1	TRBD2	TRBV6-5	.	CASSPLAGGRGEQFF	TGTGCCAGTTCTCCCTTAGCGGGGGGCCGAGGTGAGCAGTTCTTC
TRBJ1-2	.	TRBV29-1	.	CSVRGRDGDLYGYTF	TGCAGCGTTCGGGGACGGGACGGGGACCTCTATGGCTACACCTTC
TRBJ1-1	.	TRBV19	.	CASGGTLGTEAFF	TGTGCCAGTGGAGGGACCTTAGGCACTGAAGCTTTCTTT
TRBJ1-1	.	TRBV27	once	CASKPGWNTEAFF	TGTGCCAGCAAACCCGGGTGGAACACTGAAGCTTTCTTT
TRBJ1-1	.	TRBV7-6	.	CASSLGAGYGTEAFF	TGTGCCAGCAGCTTAGGGGCAGGGTACGGCACTGAAGCTTTCTTT
TRBJ2-1	.	TRBV11-3	.	CASSLEGWGWANEQFF	TGTGCCAGCAGCTTAGAAGGGTGGGGATGGGCCAATGAGCAGTTCTTC
TRBJ2-1	.	TRBV2	.	CATTRESSNEQFF	TGTGCCACCACCAGAGAGTCGAGCAATGAGCAGTTCTTC
TRBJ2-3	TRBD2	TRBV11-3	.	CASSRGTSGGPTDTQYF	TGTGCCAGCAGCCGAGGGACTAGCGGGGGGCCCACAGATACGCAGTATTTT
TRBJ2-1	.	TRBV5-4	.	CASSLENSPSYNEQFF	TGTGCCAGCAGCTTGGAGAACTCTCCCTCCTACAATGAGCAGTTCTTC
TRBJ2-7	TRBD1	TRBV28	.	CASNKGQGAHEQYF	TGTGCCAGCAATAAGGGACAGGGTGCCCACGAGCAGTACTTC
TRBJ1-1	.	TRBV18	.	CASSPLDIPTEAFF	TGTGCCAGCTCACCGTTGGACATCCCCACTGAAGCTTTCTTT
TRBJ2-2	.	TRBV7-8	once	CASTTVTGELFF	TGTGCCAGCACGACAGTCACCGGGGAGCTGTTTTTT
TRBJ2-5	TRBD2	TRBV5-1	.	CASSLGTTQETQYF	TGCGCCAGCAGCTTAGGGACTACCCAAGAGACCCAGTACTTC
TRBJ1-2	.	TRBV6-8	.	CASSCSGGPGYYGYTF	TGTGCCAGCAGTTGCAGCGGGGGGCCAGGGTACTATGGCTACACCTTC
TRBJ1-2	TRBD1	TRBV2	.	CASSHRGGNGYTF	TGTGCCAGCAGTCACAGGGGAGGTAATGGCTACACCTTC
TRBJ1-1	.	TRBV7-9	.	CASRSNTVNTEAFF	TGTGCCAGCAGATCTAACACGGTGAACACTGAAGCTTTCTTT
TRBJ2-5	TRBD1	TRBV5-1	once	CASTTGTGEGTQYF	TGCGCCAGCACCACCGGGACAGGGGAAGGGACCCAGTACTTC
TRBJ1-1	.	TRBV10-3	.	CAISDGRGNTEAFF	TGTGCCATCAGTGACGGGCGAGGCAACACTGAAGCTTTCTTT
TRBJ2-1	TRBD2	TRBV4-2	few	CASSQAVAGEDNEQFF	TGTGCCAGCAGCCAAGCGGTAGCGGGGGAGGACAATGAGCAGTTCTTC
TRBJ1-1	.	TRBV7-2	.	CASSFQGGGTEAFF	TGTGCCAGCAGCTTCCAGGGTGGAGGGACTGAAGCTTTCTTT
TRBJ1-1	.	TRBV4-1	.	CASRGANTEAFF	TGCGCCAGCCGGGGGGCTAACACTGAAGCTTTCTTT